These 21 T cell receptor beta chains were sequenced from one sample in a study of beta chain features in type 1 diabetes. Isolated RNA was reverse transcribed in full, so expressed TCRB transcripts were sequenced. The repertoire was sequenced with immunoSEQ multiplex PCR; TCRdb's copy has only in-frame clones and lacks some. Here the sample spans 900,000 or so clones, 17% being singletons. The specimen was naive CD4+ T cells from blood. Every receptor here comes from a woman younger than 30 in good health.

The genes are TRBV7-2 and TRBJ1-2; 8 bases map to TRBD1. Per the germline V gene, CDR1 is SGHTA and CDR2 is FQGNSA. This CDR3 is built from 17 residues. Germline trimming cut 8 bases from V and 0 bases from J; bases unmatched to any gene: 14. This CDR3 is CASPRGLVTGANYGYTF. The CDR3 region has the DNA TGTGCCAGCCCGAGGGGACTTGTGACAGGGGCTAACTATGGCTACACCTTC.

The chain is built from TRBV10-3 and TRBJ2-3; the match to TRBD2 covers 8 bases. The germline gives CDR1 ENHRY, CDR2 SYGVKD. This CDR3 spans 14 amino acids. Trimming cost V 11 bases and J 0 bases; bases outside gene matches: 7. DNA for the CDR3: TGTGCCGCAAGACTAGCGTCTAGCACAGATACGCAGTATTTT. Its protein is CAARLASSTDTQYF.

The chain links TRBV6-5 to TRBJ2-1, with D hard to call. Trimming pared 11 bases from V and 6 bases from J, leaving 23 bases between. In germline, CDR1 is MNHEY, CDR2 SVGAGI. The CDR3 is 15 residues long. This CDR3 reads CAGYRREPLCNEQFF. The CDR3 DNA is TGTGCCGGATACCGCCGAGAACCGCTCTGCAATGAGCAGTTCTTC.

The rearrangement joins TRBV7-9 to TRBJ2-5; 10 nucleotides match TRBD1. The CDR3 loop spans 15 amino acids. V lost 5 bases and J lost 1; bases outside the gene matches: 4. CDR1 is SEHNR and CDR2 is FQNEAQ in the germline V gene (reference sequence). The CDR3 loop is CASSHDRGLQETQYF. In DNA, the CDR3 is TGTGCCAGCAGCCATGACAGGGGGCTCCAAGAGACCCAGTACTTC. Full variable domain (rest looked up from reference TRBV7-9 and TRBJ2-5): DTGVSQNPRHKITKRGQNVTFRCDPISEHNRLYWYRQTLGQGPEFLTYFQNEAQLEKSRLLSDRFSAERPKGSFSTLEIQRTEQGDSAMYLCASSHDRGLQETQYFGPGTRLLVL.

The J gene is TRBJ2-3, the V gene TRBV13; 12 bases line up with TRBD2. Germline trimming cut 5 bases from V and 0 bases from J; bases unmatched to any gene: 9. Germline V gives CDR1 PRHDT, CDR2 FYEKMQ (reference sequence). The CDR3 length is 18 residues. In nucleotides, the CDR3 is TGTGCCAGCAGCGGAAGACTAGCGGGAGAGTCTAGCACAGATACGCAGTATTTT. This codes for CASSGRLAGESSTDTQYF.

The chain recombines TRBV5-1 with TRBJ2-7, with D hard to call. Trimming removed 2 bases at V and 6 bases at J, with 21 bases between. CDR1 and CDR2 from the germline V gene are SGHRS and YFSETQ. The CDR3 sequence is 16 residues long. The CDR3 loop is CASSLGRNPVSGEQYF. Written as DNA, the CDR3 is TGCGCCAGCAGCTTAGGAAGAAACCCTGTGTCTGGCGAGCAGTACTTC.

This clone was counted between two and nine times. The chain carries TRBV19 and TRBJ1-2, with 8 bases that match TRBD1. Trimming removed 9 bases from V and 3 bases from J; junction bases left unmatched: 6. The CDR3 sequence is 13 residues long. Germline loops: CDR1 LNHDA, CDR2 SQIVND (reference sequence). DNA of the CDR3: TGTGCCAGCAAACAGGGGGGCCACTATGGCTACACCTTC. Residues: CASKQGGHYGYTF.

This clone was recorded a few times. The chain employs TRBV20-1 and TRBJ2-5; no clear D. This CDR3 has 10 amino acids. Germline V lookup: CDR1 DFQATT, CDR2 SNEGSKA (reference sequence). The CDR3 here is CSQGRETQYF. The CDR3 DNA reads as TGCAGCCAAGGCAGAGAGACCCAGTACTTC.

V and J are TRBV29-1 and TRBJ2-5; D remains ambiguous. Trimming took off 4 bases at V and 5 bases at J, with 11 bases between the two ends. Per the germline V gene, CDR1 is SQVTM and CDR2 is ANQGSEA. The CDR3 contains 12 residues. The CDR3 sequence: CSVGGSGETQYF. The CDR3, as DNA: TGCAGCGTTGGGGGATCCGGTGAGACCCAGTACTTC. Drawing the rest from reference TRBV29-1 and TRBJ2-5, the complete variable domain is SAVISQKPSRDICQRGTSLTIQCQVDSQVTMMFWYRQQPGQSLTLIATANQGSEATYESGFVIDKFPISRPNLTFSTLTVSNMSPEDSSIYLCSVGGSGETQYFGPGTRLLVL.

The CDR3 sequence: CASSRVRVGYNEQFF. In DNA, the CDR3 is TGCGCCAGCAGCCGGGTTAGGGTGGGTTACAATGAGCAGTTCTTC. The chain employs TRBV4-3 and TRBJ2-1, with D unclear. CDR1 and CDR2 (germline): LGHNA, YSLEER. The CDR3 consists of 15 residues. The V end lost 4 bases, the J end lost 4 bases, and 14 bases lay between the germline ends.

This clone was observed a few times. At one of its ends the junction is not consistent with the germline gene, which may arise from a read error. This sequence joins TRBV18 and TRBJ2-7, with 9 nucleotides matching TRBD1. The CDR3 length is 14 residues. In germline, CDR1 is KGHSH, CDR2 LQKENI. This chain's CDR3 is CASSPGQGSSEQYF. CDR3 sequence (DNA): TGTGCCAGCTCCCCCGGACAGGGGTCCTCCGAGCAGTACTTC.

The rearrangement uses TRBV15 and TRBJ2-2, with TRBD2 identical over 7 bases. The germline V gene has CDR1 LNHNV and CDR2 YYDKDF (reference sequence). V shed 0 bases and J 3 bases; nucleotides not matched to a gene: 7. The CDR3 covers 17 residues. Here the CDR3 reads CATSRDRLAVDTGELFF. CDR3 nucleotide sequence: TGTGCCACCAGCAGAGATCGTCTAGCGGTAGACACCGGGGAGCTGTTTTTT.

The CDR3 region is CAPDGGSTDTQYF. In DNA, the CDR3 is TGTGCCCCGGACGGCGGGAGTACAGATACGCAGTATTTT. This chain uses TRBV6-5 with TRBJ2-3; 7 bases agree with TRBD2. Trimming took 11 bases from V and 3 from J; bases not matched to a gene: 8. The CDR3 totals 13 residues. Germline-derived CDR1 and CDR2 are MNHEY and SVGAGI.

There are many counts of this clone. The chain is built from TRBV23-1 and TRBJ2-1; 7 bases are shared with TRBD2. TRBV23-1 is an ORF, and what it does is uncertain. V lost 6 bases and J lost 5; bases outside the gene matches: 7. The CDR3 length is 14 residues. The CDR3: CASRRSGNNNEQFF. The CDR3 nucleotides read TGCGCCAGCAGGCGAAGCGGGAACAACAATGAGCAGTTCTTC.

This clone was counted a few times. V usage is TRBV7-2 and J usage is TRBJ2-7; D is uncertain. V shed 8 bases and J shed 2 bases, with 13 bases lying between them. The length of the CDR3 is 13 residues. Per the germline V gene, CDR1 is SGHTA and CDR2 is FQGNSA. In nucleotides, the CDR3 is TGTGCCAGCGTTACCGGGCCAACCTACGAGCAGTACTTC. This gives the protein CASVTGPTYEQYF.

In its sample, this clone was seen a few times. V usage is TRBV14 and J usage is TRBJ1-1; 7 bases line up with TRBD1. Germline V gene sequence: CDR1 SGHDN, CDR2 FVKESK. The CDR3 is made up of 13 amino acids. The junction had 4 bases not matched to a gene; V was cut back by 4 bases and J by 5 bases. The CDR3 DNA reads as TGTGCCAGCAGCCGTAACAGGGGAACTGAAGCTTTCTTT. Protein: CASSRNRGTEAFF.

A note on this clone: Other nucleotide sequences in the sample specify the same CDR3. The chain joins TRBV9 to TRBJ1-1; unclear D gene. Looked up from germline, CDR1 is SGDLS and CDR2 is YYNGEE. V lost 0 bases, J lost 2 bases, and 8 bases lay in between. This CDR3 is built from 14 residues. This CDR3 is CASSVEVANTEAFF. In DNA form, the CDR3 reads TGTGCCAGCAGCGTAGAAGTAGCCAACACTGAAGCTTTCTTT. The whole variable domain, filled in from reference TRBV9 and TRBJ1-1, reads DSGVTQTPKHLITATGQRVTLRCSPRSGDLSVYWYQQSLDQGLQFLIQYYNGEERAKGNILERFSAQQFPDLHSELNLSSLELGDSALYFCASSVEVANTEAFFGQGTRLTVV.

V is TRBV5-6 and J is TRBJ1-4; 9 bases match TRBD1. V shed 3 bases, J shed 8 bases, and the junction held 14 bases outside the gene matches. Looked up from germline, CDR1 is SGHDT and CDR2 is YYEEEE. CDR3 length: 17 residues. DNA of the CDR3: TGTGCCAGCAGCTGGGCGGACGGGACAGGGCTGGGAGAAAAACTGTTTTTT. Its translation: CASSWADGTGLGEKLFF. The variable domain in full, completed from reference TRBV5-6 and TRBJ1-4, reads DAGVTQSPTHLIKTRGQQVTLRCSPKSGHDTVSWYQQALGQGPQFIFQYYEEEERQRGNFPDRFSGHQFPNYSSELNVNALLLGDSALYLCASSWADGTGLGEKLFFGSGTQLSVL.

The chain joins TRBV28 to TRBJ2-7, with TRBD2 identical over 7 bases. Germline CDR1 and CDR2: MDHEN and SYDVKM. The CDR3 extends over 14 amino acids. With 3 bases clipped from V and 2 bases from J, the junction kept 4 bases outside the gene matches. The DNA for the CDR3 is TGTGCCAGCAGTTTTTCGCGGGAGACCTACGAGCAGTACTTC. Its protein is CASSFSRETYEQYF.

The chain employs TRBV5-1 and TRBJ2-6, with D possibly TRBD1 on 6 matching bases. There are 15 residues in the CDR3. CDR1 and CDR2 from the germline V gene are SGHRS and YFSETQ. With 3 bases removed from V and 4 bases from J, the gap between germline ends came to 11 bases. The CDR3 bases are TGCGCCAGCAGCTCAGGGGTGGTAGGGGCCAACGTCCTGACTTTC. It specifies CASSSGVVGANVLTF.

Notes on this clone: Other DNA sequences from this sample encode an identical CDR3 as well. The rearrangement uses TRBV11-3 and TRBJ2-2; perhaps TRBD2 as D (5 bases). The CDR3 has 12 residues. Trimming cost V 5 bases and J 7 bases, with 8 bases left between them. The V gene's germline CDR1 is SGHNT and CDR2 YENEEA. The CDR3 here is CASSPRGGELFF. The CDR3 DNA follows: TGTGCCAGCAGCCCTCGGGGCGGGGAGCTGTTTTTT. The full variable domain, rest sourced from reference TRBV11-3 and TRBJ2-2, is EAGVVQSPRYKIIEKKQPVAFWCNPISGHNTLYWYLQNLGQGPELLIRYENEEAVDDSQLPKDRFSAERLKGVDSTLKIQPAELGDSAVYLCASSPRGGELFFGEGSRLTVL.